This entry lists 14 T cell receptor beta chains sequenced from one sample in a study of patients with pleural tuberculosis (dated by TCRdb to between 2012 and 2015). Sequencing instrument: Illumina Genome Analyzer IIx. The raw public data were reprocessed by TCRdb itself: fastp quality trimming at Q25, MiXCR clonotype calling, in-frame beta chains only. Each entry merges the rows of one CDR3 protein and shows their most common DNA and genes. The sample has approximately 50,000 distinct CDR3 sequences on record, 6% to 9.5% of them singletons. Roughly 15% of the sample rests with the top ten. All receptors derive from a human donor with pleural tuberculosis.

This clonotype was seen a handful of times. The chain uses TRBV12-5 and TRBJ2-1, with 11 bases aligning to TRBD2. CDR1 is LGHNT, CDR2 FRNRAP, per germline. The CDR3 extends over 13 amino acids. The J segment lost 11 bases and the V segment lost 9 bases, leaving 9 bases of the junction unmatched. Here the CDR3 DNA reads TGTGCTAGCTCCGGGACTAGCGGTACACAGCAGTTCTTC. It yields the protein CASSGTSGTQQFF.

This clonotype appeared many times. The V call is TRBV20-1, the J call TRBJ2-3; D remains unclear. Germline V gene data show CDR1 as DFQATT and CDR2 as SNEGSKA (reference sequence). This CDR3 is built from 15 residues. V was pared by 0 bases and J by 0 bases, with 10 bases between. Here the CDR3 DNA reads TGCAGTGCTAGAGATCTTAGTTCTAGCACAGATACGCAGTATTTT. Encoded protein: CSARDLSSSTDTQYF.

This clonotype has ten or more counts. The chain combines TRBV11-1 with TRBJ1-1; the match to TRBD1 covers 8 bases. Germline CDR1 SGHAT, CDR2 FQDESV (reference sequence). There are 17 residues in the CDR3. V gave up 1 base and J gave up 5 bases; unmatched junction bases: 12. CDR3 amino acids: CASSLGAGGGVKTEAFF. CDR3 DNA: TGTGCCAGCAGCTTAGGTGCAGGGGGCGGTGTAAAAACTGAAGCTTTCTTT.

In this sample, this clonotype turned up many times. J is TRBJ2-1 and V is TRBV20-1; TRBD2 agrees at 9 bases. The CDR3 is 15 amino acids. Germline lookup yields CDR1 DFQATT and CDR2 SNEGSKA (reference sequence). The J segment lost 2 bases and the V segment lost 1 base, leaving 3 bases of the junction unmatched. As DNA, the CDR3 is TGCAGTGCTAGAGGGTCTAGCGGGACCTACAATGAGCAGTTCTTC. It translates to CSARGSSGTYNEQFF.

V is TRBV29-1 and J is TRBJ1-1; D might be TRBD1 (6 bases). This CDR3 spans 12 amino acids. Trimming removed 6 bases from V and 8 bases from J, with 16 bases in between. The germline CDR1 and CDR2 sequences are SQVTM and ANQGSEA. CDR3 sequence reads: CSVPGASEEAFF. The CDR3 region has the DNA TGCAGCGTGCCGGGGGCCTCAGAGGAAGCTTTCTTT.

The DNA for the CDR3 is TGTGCCAGCAGCGAGCTAGCGGAGGGGTACGAGCAGTACTTC. This gives the protein CASSELAEGYEQYF. The rearrangement links TRBV11-2 to TRBJ2-7; 7 nucleotides line up with TRBD2. CDR1 is SGHAT and CDR2 is FQNNGV in the germline V gene. J gave up 4 bases and V 5 bases, and 8 bases lay outside the gene matches. The CDR3 is 14 residues long.

There are many counts of this clonotype. The CDR3 is CASNPGGSWSYEQYF. CDR3 nucleotides: TGTGCCAGCAACCCAGGGGGATCTTGGTCCTACGAGCAGTACTTC. The genes are TRBV28 and TRBJ2-7; 7 nucleotides line up with TRBD1. The CDR3 runs to 15 residues. Germline assignment: CDR1 MDHEN and CDR2 SYDVKM. V gave up 7 bases and J gave up 1 base; unmatched junction bases: 10.

In this sample, this clonotype turned up many times. The chain is built from TRBV14 and TRBJ1-1; D unresolved. Between the trimmed V and J ends, which lost 1 base and 1 base, there was a span of 10 bases. The V gene's germline CDR1 is SGHDN and CDR2 FVKESK. This CDR3 has 15 amino acids. The DNA of the CDR3 is TGTGCCAGCAGCCAAGCTCTAGCGGCGAACACTGAAGCTTTCTTT. Residues: CASSQALAANTEAFF.

This clonotype has at least ten counts. The chain employs TRBV14 and TRBJ2-3, with a possible D match to TRBD1 (6 bases). This CDR3 contains 16 residues. Germline V gene data show CDR1 as SGHDN and CDR2 as FVKESK. Trimming removed 2 bases from V and 2 bases from J, with 14 bases in between. CDR3 sequence: CASSQPGHRPTDTQYF. The DNA of the CDR3 is TGTGCCAGCAGCCAACCGGGACACCGGCCCACAGATACGCAGTATTTT. The full variable domain, with the rest looked up from reference TRBV14 and TRBJ2-3, is EAGVTQFPSHSVIEKGQTVTLRCDPISGHDNLYWYRRVMGKEIKFLLHFVKESKQDESGMPNNRFLAERTGGTYSTLKVQPAELEDSGVYFCASSQPGHRPTDTQYFGPGTRLTVL.

This clonotype has a count of ten or more. The V and J genes are TRBV19 and TRBJ1-1; D call uncertain. This CDR3 is built from 12 residues. Germline V gives CDR1 LNHDA, CDR2 SQIVND (reference sequence). Trimming shortened V by 3 bases and J by 6 bases, and 8 bases separated the two germline ends. The CDR3 is CASSIGGSEAFF. The CDR3 DNA reads as TGTGCCAGTAGTATTGGAGGGTCTGAAGCTTTCTTT.

This sequence joins TRBV19 and TRBJ1-4; no definite D call. Trimming cost V 9 bases and J 13 bases, with 18 bases left between them. CDR3 length: 12 residues. CDR1 is LNHDA, CDR2 SQIVND, per germline (reference sequence). As DNA, the CDR3 is TGTGCCAGAGATCAGAGAACAGAGGGACTGTTTTTT. Translating gives CARDQRTEGLFF.

Concerning this clonotype: A read error is possible here, since a much larger clone lies one base away. The chain employs TRBV20-1 and TRBJ1-2; possible D gene TRBD1, 5 bases. The CDR3 is 12 residues long. V lost 6 bases and J lost 5, with 13 bases in between. Looked up from germline, CDR1 is DFQATT and CDR2 is SNEGSKA (reference sequence). The CDR3 sequence: CSAPGVGYGYTF. DNA of the CDR3: TGCAGTGCCCCGGGGGTCGGGTATGGCTACACCTTC.

This clonotype came up many times. The chain uses TRBV20-1 and TRBJ1-6; D unresolved. The CDR3 sequence is 15 residues long. The V end lost 0 bases, the J end lost 3 bases, and 9 bases lay between the germline ends. Germline V gives CDR1 DFQATT, CDR2 SNEGSKA (reference sequence). CDR3 DNA sequence: TGCAGTGCTAGAGATAAGCCACTCTATAATTCACCCCTCCACTTT. As protein: CSARDKPLYNSPLHF.

This clonotype was counted between two and nine times. The V call is TRBV24-1, the J call TRBJ2-2; D ambiguous. The CDR3 loop spans 13 amino acids. Trimming pared 3 bases from V and 8 bases from J, leaving 9 bases between. Germline V gene data show CDR1 as KGHDR and CDR2 as SFDVKD. CDR3 loop: CATSDLSGGELFF. The DNA of the CDR3 is TGTGCCACCAGTGATCTAAGTGGGGGGGAGCTGTTTTTT.